This T cell receptor beta chain comes out of a study of blood T cell repertoires in COVID-19 (TCRdb year 2020). About the investigation overall: The collaborator samples originated in the United States, Italy and Spain and spanned the acute and convalescent phases of COVID-19. The prospective study material was composed of cDNA or gDNA derived from T cells, B-cell-depleted T cells, or PBMCs. The dataset comprised deeply sampled blood TCRbeta repertoires from subjects exposed to, actively infected with, or recovered from COVID-19. The repertoires were made available in a free public database intended to serve as a resource for research on the immune response to SARS-CoV-2. The samples were drawn from the first 160 participants of the ongoing ImmuneRACE study and from 1,200 or so subjects provided by 6 global collaborators. A de-identified subject ID, COVID-19 status, age in years and sex were almost always included in the sample metadata. HLA class I and class II types, where available, came from metadata supplied by the sample provider rather than from assay-based typing. The paper's findings and limits, for the study overall: Clinical and demographic metadata were provided uncurated, with the amount varying by source and participant.

Collaborating institutions collected whole blood in K2EDTA tubes following their own protocols. For TCRbeta analysis, collaborator samples were shipped as frozen whole blood, as isolated PBMCs, or as DNA extracted from either sample type. TCRbeta CDR3 regions were amplified from genomic DNA by means of the immunoSEQ Assay, a bias-controlled multiplex PCR. The authors' pipeline ran thus. Nucleated cell counts per sample were estimated from amplification of reference gene primers within the assay. Sequence reads were collapsed and filtered to measure the absolute abundance of every unique TCRbeta CDR3 rearrangement. For each sample, productive Simpson clonality was calculated as the square root of Simpson's diversity index over productive rearrangements. TCRdb's version of the immuneACCESS table is confined to in-frame rearrangements and falls short of the full clone set. An unresolved V gene accounts for under half of the shortfall where checked; the remainder is of unknown origin. V and J calls and clone size are copied from that table; D and trimming were computed from the DNA. A total of 120,000 or so clones appear in this sample, over 75% of them only once. Approximately 8% of the sample rests with the top ten.

On this clone: Its antigen is not yet known. Nothing much larger sits one base from this clone, and base qualities are not available.

The CDR3, from cysteine to phenylalanine, totals 13 residues. Only the CDR3 DNA is retained, 39 bases long and in frame from the first base. V is reduced by 2 bases and J by 5 bases, leaving a spacing of 8 bases between them. Via the germline V gene (reference sequence), CDR1 is SGHNT and CDR2 YYREEE. The origin of this receptor is a man between 50 and 59 years old with acute or convalescent COVID-19. Sequenced material: peripheral blood. The chain uses TRBV5-4 and TRBJ2-1; there is no confident call for the D gene. The DNA sequence is TGTGCCAGCAGCTTCCCACGGGACAATGAGCAGTTCTTC. This codes for CASSFPRDNEQFF.